This T cell receptor beta chain stems from a study of cytomegalovirus exposure and HLA in healthy donors. Study-wide results and limits: Rare sequences made up most TCRs, while some public TCRs were found in many donors. Per published reports, the classifier diagnosed cytomegalovirus status with high specificity and sensitivity. Among the most significant clusters, several appeared linked to common viral pathogens in a later analysis.

Of note for this clone: The antigen remains undetermined.

While unrecorded immune exposures were likely, the donors were nominally healthy when sampled. Primers for the PCR totalled 60 Vbeta and 13 Jbeta. The data were produced by immunoSEQ multiplex PCR, yet TCRdb's version contains in-frame clones alone and is incomplete. The sample lists about 140,000 clones; 60% to 85% were seen once. Trimming took 0 bases from V and 7 from J; bases not matched to a gene: 7. Per the germline V gene, CDR1 is SGHKS and CDR2 is YYEKEE (reference sequence). The length of the CDR3 is 14 residues. The source material was PBMCs. The sequence was obtained from a male donor in good health and CMV-seropositive. The rearrangement uses TRBV5-5 and TRBJ2-7; 7 nucleotides agree with TRBD1. CDR3 region: CASSLGQGTEEQYF. The CDR3 DNA follows: TGTGCCAGCAGCTTGGGACAGGGAACGGAGGAGCAGTACTTC.